The 8 T cell receptor beta chains listed next were all sequenced from one sample in a study of identical twins. TCRdb independently ran MiXCR on the 5' RACE reads; one entry per CDR3 protein. The repertoire holds fewer than 800,000 distinct CDR3 sequences, with under 8.5% as singletons. These records were also assigned to another study, of yellow fever vaccine responses in identical twins.

Sample: PBMCs. All receptors come from a woman under 30 in good health.

The chain employs TRBV4-1 and TRBJ1-6; D unclear. The CDR3 has 16 residues. Germline CDR1 reads MGHRA; CDR2 reads YSYEKL. Trimming pared 3 bases from V and 7 bases from J, leaving 16 bases between. CDR3 in DNA: TGCGCCAGCAGCCAGGAACACAAGAATTCCAATTCACCCCTCCACTTT. This encodes CASSQEHKNSNSPLHF.

This clonotype was counted a few times. The chain combines TRBV6-5 with TRBJ1-4; 9 positions agree with TRBD1. The length of the CDR3 is 15 residues. The V segment lost 2 bases and the J segment 7 bases; nucleotides outside the gene matches: 5. Germline loops: CDR1 MNHEY, CDR2 SVGAGI. CDR3: CASSYAGQGVEKLFF. CDR3 nucleotides: TGTGCCAGCAGTTACGCGGGACAGGGTGTTGAAAAACTGTTTTTT.

This clonotype was counted many times. The V gene is TRBV9, the J gene TRBJ2-3; TRBD2 is a possible D gene (6 bases). Trimming took 3 bases from V and 0 from J, leaving 11 bases between them. CDR3 length equals 15 residues. Germline V gives CDR1 SGDLS, CDR2 YYNGEE. The CDR3 reads CASSAGLQSTDTQYF. Here the CDR3 DNA reads TGTGCCAGCAGCGCGGGACTCCAAAGCACAGATACGCAGTATTTT. The full variable domain, its missing parts supplied by reference TRBV9 and TRBJ2-3, is DSGVTQTPKHLITATGQRVTLRCSPRSGDLSVYWYQQSLDQGLQFLIQYYNGEERAKGNILERFSAQQFPDLHSELNLSSLELGDSALYFCASSAGLQSTDTQYFGPGTRLTVL.

This clonotype has only a few counts. The rearrangement uses TRBV7-9 and TRBJ1-2; perhaps TRBD1 as D (5 bases). The V gene's germline CDR1 is SEHNR and CDR2 FQNEAQ (reference sequence). The CDR3 sequence is 13 residues long. V was pared by 5 bases and J by 4 bases, with 11 bases between. The CDR3 sequence is CASSVGAFYGYTF. As DNA, the CDR3 is TGTGCCAGCAGCGTAGGGGCCTTCTATGGCTACACCTTC.

This clonotype has more than one count but fewer than ten. The chain has TRBV6-1 and TRBJ2-1; 8 nucleotides match TRBD2. Trimming cost V 6 bases and J 8 bases; bases outside gene matches: 12. Germline V gene data show CDR1 as MNHNS and CDR2 as SASEGT. The CDR3 runs to 15 residues. The CDR3 sequence: CASRDGTRDVDEQFF. The CDR3 DNA follows: TGTGCCAGCAGGGATGGGACTAGGGATGTCGATGAGCAGTTCTTC.

This clonotype was detected many times. The chain employs TRBV5-1 and TRBJ2-1, with D uncertain. Germline CDR1 SGHRS, CDR2 YFSETQ. CDR3 length equals 12 residues. Trimming removed 0 bases at V and 8 bases at J, with 6 bases between. The CDR3 DNA follows: TGCGCCAGCAGCTTGGGAGTAGATGAGCAGTTCTTC. Protein: CASSLGVDEQFF.

This chain uses TRBV20-1 with TRBJ1-4, with a tentative D call TRBD1 (6 bases). This CDR3 spans 13 amino acids. V dropped 3 bases and J dropped 7 bases, with 12 bases sitting between them. The germline V gene has CDR1 DFQATT and CDR2 SNEGSKA (reference sequence). The CDR3 DNA reads as TGCAGTGCTAGGGGGGCTTGGGTTGAAAAACTGTTTTTT. Amino acids: CSARGAWVEKLFF.

This clonotype appeared a few times. This chain links TRBV18 with TRBJ1-2, with D unresolved. Trimming took off 4 bases at V and 0 bases at J, with 9 bases between the two ends. Germline CDR1 KGHSH, CDR2 LQKENI. The CDR3 has 14 amino acids. CDR3 nucleotides: TGTGCCAGCTCACGTGACGTAGCTAACTATGGCTACACCTTC. Its translation: CASSRDVANYGYTF.